The present TCR beta chain was sequenced within a study of CD8 T cells in Susac syndrome. Findings and caveats of the study: It was acknowledged in the study that the number of individuals who were included in its TCR sequencing and HLA analysis was relatively small.

This CDR3 is built from 14 residues. The germline CDR1 and CDR2 sequences are MNHEY and SMNVEV (reference sequence). Trimming shortened V by 3 bases and J by 3 bases, and 12 bases separated the two germline ends. Regarding this clonotype: Its specificity is unknown.

Random hexamers were used to reverse transcribe the RNA input (about 0.45 to 1 ug). The immunoSEQ assay covered 54 Vbeta and 13 Jbeta segments for CDR3. Using its own MiXCR run on the immunoSEQ multiplex PCR reads, TCRdb lists one record per CDR3 protein. The table lists about 300,000 distinct CDR3 sequences, over 75% of them singletons. In the multiple sclerosis control group, patients were treatment-naive and had stable or active relapsing-remitting disease. The rearrangement joins TRBV27 to TRBJ2-7; D perhaps matches TRBD2 (6 bases). The sample consisted of CD8+ T cells from PBMCs. The receptor's source is a human donor with multiple sclerosis. CDR3 amino acids: CASSFNSGLYEQYF. The CDR3 DNA reads TGTGCCAGCAGTTTCAACAGCGGGCTCTACGAGCAGTACTTC.